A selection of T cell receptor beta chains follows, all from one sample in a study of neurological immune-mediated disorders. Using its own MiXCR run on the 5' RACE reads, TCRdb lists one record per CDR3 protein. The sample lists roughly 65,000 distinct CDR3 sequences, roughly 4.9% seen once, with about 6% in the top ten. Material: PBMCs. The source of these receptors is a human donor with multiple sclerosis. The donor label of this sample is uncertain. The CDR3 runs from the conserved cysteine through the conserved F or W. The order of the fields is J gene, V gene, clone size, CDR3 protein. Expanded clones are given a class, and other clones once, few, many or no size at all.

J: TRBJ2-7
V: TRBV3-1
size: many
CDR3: CASSQGLDPYEQYF

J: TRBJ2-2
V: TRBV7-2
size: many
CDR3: CATVAPSSGGATGELFF

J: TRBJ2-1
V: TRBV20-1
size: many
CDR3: CSARDGRRGTGYNEQFF

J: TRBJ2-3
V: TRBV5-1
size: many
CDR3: CASSTGRPAETQYF

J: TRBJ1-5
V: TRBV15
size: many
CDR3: CATSVRDGSNQPQHF

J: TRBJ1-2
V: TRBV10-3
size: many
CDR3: CAISEFNPETLPAGVYGYTF

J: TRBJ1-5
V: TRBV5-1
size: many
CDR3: CASSLKGGHGNQPQHF

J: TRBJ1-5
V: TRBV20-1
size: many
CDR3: CSASPGENPQHF

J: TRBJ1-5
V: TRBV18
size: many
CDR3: CASSPPLGGQPQHF

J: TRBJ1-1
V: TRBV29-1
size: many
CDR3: CSAGPGWAMNTEAFF

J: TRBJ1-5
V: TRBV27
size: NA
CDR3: CASSWSSDQPQHF

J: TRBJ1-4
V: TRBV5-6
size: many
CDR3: CASSSSTAATNEKLFF

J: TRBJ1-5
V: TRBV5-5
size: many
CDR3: CASSVEQGWQPQHF

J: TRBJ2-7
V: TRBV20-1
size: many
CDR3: CSARSGGRGTFF

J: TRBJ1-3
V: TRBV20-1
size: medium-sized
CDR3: CSAIEQGAGNTIYF

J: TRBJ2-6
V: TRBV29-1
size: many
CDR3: CSVEDLRRSPGANVLTF

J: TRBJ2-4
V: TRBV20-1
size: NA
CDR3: CSVTRGLAGLAKNIQYF

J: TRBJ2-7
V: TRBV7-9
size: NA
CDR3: CASSLASGSYEQYF

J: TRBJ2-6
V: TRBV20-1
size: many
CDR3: CSASPLIISGANVLTF

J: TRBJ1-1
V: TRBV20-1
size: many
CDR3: CSARTGTANTEAFF

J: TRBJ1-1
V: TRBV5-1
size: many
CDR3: CASSLLQTVSEAFF

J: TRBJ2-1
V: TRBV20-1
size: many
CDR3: CSARQGSYNEQFF

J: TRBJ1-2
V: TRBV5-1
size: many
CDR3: CASSPDSSGYGYTF